The entry below gives a single TCR beta chain sequence along with its context. Its antigen is not identified. These data belong to a study of cytomegalovirus exposure and HLA in healthy donors. Whole-study findings and limits: A later analysis associated roughly 15,000 TCR beta sequences with HLA alleles at a 0.05 false discovery rate.

With 60 Vbeta and 13 Jbeta primers, the PCR was carried out. Original analysis: An analysis performed later counted 73 million or so unique TCR beta chains (roughly 11 million of them shared). Generated by immunoSEQ multiplex PCR, the TCRdb table keeps only in-frame clones and is missing some. V and J calls and clone size are those listed in that table; D and trimming were worked out from the DNA. The table includes some 87,000 clones, around 79% detected once. V was trimmed by 2 bases and J by 1 base, leaving 9 bases between them. This CDR3 is built from 14 residues. CDR1 MNHEY and CDR2 SVGAGI come from the germline V gene.

The chain is built from TRBV6-5 and TRBJ2-7; D not certain. Sequenced sample: PBMCs. The sequence came from a man between 18 and 35 years old in good health and CMV-seropositive. The CDR3, as DNA: TGTGCCAGCAGTTACATGCGCGGTTCCTACGAGCAGTACTTC. Translating gives CASSYMRGSYEQYF.